This T cell receptor beta chain is drawn from a study of OX40 agonist ivuxolimab in advanced cancers. Study outcomes and limitations: Near-lowest levels of clonal expansion characterized partial responders at 0.1-3.0 mg/kg.

Assay: immunoSEQ multiplex PCR; the TCRdb copy retains only in-frame clones and omits some. The sample holds around 40,000 clones, approximately 90% seen once. Regarding this clone: Its specificity is unknown.

This receptor was obtained from an adult with an advanced solid tumor such as melanoma, head and neck, liver or kidney cancer. The sample consisted of CD4+ or CD8+ T cells sorted from blood, taken in a trial of the OX40 agonist ivuxolimab.

The CDR3 nucleotides read TGTGCCAGCAGTTACTCCGCCCTAAGCGTGAGGGAGCAGTTCTTC. Translation: CASSYSALSVREQFF. V is TRBV6-5 and J is TRBJ2-1; D remains ambiguous. This CDR3 is 15 amino acids long. V lost 0 bases and J 10 bases, leaving 16 bases between the germline ends. Germline V gene sequence: CDR1 MNHEY, CDR2 SVGAGI.